This TCR beta chain was observed in a study of blood T cell repertoires in COVID-19. Study at large: Nucleic acid was either cDNA or gDNA, and it came from T cells, B-cell-depleted T cells, or PBMCs.

Source study methods: Nucleated cell counts were estimated from reference gene primer amplification. The data were produced by immunoSEQ multiplex PCR, yet TCRdb's version contains in-frame clones alone and is incomplete. V, J and clone size reflect that table, while D and trimming were determined from the DNA. The table lists just under 150,000 clones, about 87% of them singletons. Trimming removed 4 bases from V and 0 bases from J, with 16 bases in between. Germline loops: CDR1 SGHVS, CDR2 FNYEAQ. The CDR3 length is 18 residues. The chain recombines TRBV7-6 with TRBJ2-6; D perhaps matches TRBD2 (6 bases). The origin of this receptor is a woman aged 45-59 years with active or convalescent COVID-19. The sample was peripheral blood. CDR3 nucleotides: TGTGCCAGCAGCTCGGGGAGGATGGAGAGCTCTGGGGCCAACGTCCTGACTTTC. It translates to CASSSGRMESSGANVLTF.